This TCR beta chain was sequenced during a study of shared clonotypes between healthy human individuals (dated by TCRdb to the early 2020s). Notes on the research overall: A couple of women and a few men aged 18 to 49 years were included in the cohort. Per donor, three plates each were used for CD4 naive and CD4 memory, two for CD8 naive, and one for CD8 memory. The study deeply sequenced blood TCR repertoires of about 5 healthy adults to estimate repertoire size and the extent of clonotype sharing between individuals. Different laboratories and diverse techniques were used to prepare libraries and sequence TCR repertoires, to increase sequencing depth and limit assay-specific biases. Leukapheresis yielded between about 0.8 and 9.5 billion PBMCs per donor. Results the study describes overall, beyond this receptor: Pairwise subsampling led to the expectation that sequencing depth would affect the degree of clonotype sharing among donors. Compared with non-shared clonotypes, clonotypes shared by all four sorted-subset donors had higher generation probabilities. Naive subsets generally had larger estimated clonotype richness than memory subsets did. Because the study included only a small number of donors, the genetic and exposure-history diversity represented was limited. Only blood was sampled, and tissue TCR repertoires likely differ from those in blood. Across a few donors, roughly 5.1% of naive CD4, roughly 3.3% of naive CD8, about 2.3% of memory CD4, and approximately 0.4% of memory CD8 clonotypes were shared. Incomplete sequencing was indicated by rarefaction of sorted-subset datasets, despite the large sequencing depth.

The donors were healthy, HIV-negative adults with no recently reported acute infections or vaccinations. Every donor was a Caucasian adult living in Nashville, Tennessee, USA. CD4+ T cells were enriched by magnetic negative selection, after which naive cells were positively selected on CD45RA and the negative fraction was taken as the memory subset. Blood was obtained by leukapheresis, after which PBMCs were separated by Ficoll-Histopaque density gradient centrifugation and cryopreserved in liquid nitrogen vapor phase. Analytical flow cytometry was used to check the purity and quantity of every magnetically sorted T cell population. Genomic DNA was isolated from each sorted fraction and quantified by UV absorbance on a Nanodrop 2000c. Using the deep immunoSEQ assay, TCR CDR3 regions were amplified from genomic DNA by multiplex PCR. Extracted genomic DNA from each cell subset was spread evenly across all wells of several immunoSEQ 96-well plates, with each plate serving as a replicate. For sorted subsets, about 200 ng genomic DNA, equal to tens of thousands of T cell genomes, was loaded into each replicate PCR. Purified libraries were measured with a Qubit 3.0 fluorometer, size-checked on a Bioanalyzer 2100, and measured again with the KAPA Library Quantification kit. Every immunoSEQ 96-well plate was sequenced on a separate single-read 150-cycle Illumina NextSeq 550 flow cell. Per the original workflow: Because the immunoSEQ output included only junctional sequences and no quality scores, the filtering could not be the same as the filtering used for full-length reads. Sequences were annotated with PyIR, a Python wrapper for IgBLAST v1.9, using IMGT germline references to assign V/J genes and CDR3. Reads were removed for weak V/J assignments (E-value above 1e-6), missing CDR3, stop codons, out-of-frame junctions, or ambiguous translated residues. V3J clonotypes were defined by identical inferred V gene, J gene, and CDR3 amino acid sequence. Percentage overlap between repertoires was calculated by dividing the number of shared unique clonotypes by the size of the smaller repertoire. Three approaches were used to assess repertoire richness: RTK rarefaction, the Chao1 estimator, and Recon v2.1 estimates of unobserved clonotypes. OLGA was used to compute generation probabilities for all TCRbeta clonotypes that the gDNA method yielded from a few donors. The table was pulled from immuneACCESS by TCRdb, which kept in-frame rearrangements only. Such tables lose some clones; where checked, under half of the loss comes from unresolved V genes, and the rest has no known cause. V and J calls and clone size are as listed in that table; D and trimming were resolved from the DNA. The sample table shows roughly 2,300,000 clones, and just under 95% are seen once. The ten most abundant clones make up roughly 0.34% of the sample.

To note about this clone: What this receptor recognizes is not known. No base-level quality is on record; no much larger clone is a single base apart.

In the germline V gene, CDR1 corresponds to MDHEN and CDR2 to SYDVKM. V loses 6 bases, J loses 13 bases, and the germline ends lie 18 bases apart. The CDR3, from cysteine to phenylalanine, totals 13 residues. The read is trimmed to its CDR3 DNA, 39 bases read in frame from base 1. Rearrangement joined TRBV28 to TRBJ1-4; no D gene call is confident. The specimen sequenced was naive CD4+ T cells from PBMCs. The intended sense of this specimen's cell subset or site label: CD45RA+ positively selected. The receptor comes from a man aged 18 to 30 in good health. Some clones in this sample may be carry-over from other donors' samples. The nucleotide sequence is TGTGCCAGCAGGACCCTCTTAGCTCGTAGACTGTTTTTT. It codes for CASRTLLARRLFF.